This T cell receptor beta chain is drawn from a study of tumor and adjacent non-tumor tissue in lung cancer. TCRbeta libraries were built with three rounds of nested PCR, modified from ARM-PCR. A single record per CDR3 protein comes from TCRdb applying MiXCR to the multiplex PCR reads. The sample contains roughly 120,000 distinct CDR3 sequences, approximately 84% of which appear only once. RNA was extracted from bulk tissue without any cell sorting. Comment on this clonotype: At one end, the junction sequence differs from germline, possibly due to a read error.

This CDR3 region has 16 residues. The germline CDR1 and CDR2 sequences are MNHNS and SASEGT. The chain carries TRBV6-1 and TRBJ2-1, with D unclear. The clonotype originates from a man in his 70s with non-small cell lung cancer. The source material was lung tumor tissue. CDR3 sequence reads: CASSGPRALTYNEQFF. The CDR3 DNA follows: TGTGCCAGCAGTGGTCCCCGCGCGTTAACCTACAATGAGCAGTTTTTC.